The 22 T cell receptor beta chains presented below share a single source sample, sequenced in a study of CD8 T cells in Susac syndrome. The RNA input was about 0.45 to 1 ug, and it was reverse transcribed with random hexamers. Each CDR3 protein gets one entry after TCRdb re-called the immunoSEQ multiplex PCR reads with MiXCR. The sample holds under 200,000 distinct CDR3 sequences, 90% to 95% seen once. The sample taken for sequencing was CD4+ T cells from PBMCs. The source is a human donor with Susac syndrome.

This chain joins TRBV28 and TRBJ2-5; 7 nucleotides align to TRBD1. Germline values: CDR1 MDHEN, CDR2 SYDVKM. The CDR3 consists of 16 residues. V gave up 5 bases and J gave up 3 bases; unmatched junction bases: 12. The CDR3 region has the DNA TGTGCCAGCAGTCCAACCCGGGGACAGAGAAAAGAGACCCAGTACTTC. Translated: CASSPTRGQRKETQYF. Together with reference TRBV28 and TRBJ2-5, the CDR3 gives the full variable domain: DVKVTQSSRYLVKRTGEKVFLECVQDMDHENMFWYRQDPGLGLRLIYFSYDVKMKEKGDIPEGYSVSREKKERFSLILESASTNQTSMYLCASSPTRGQRKETQYFGPGTRLLVL.

The V call is TRBV2, the J call TRBJ2-5; the D gene is possibly TRBD2 (6 bases). Trimming removed 7 bases at V and 1 base at J, with 13 bases between. CDR3 size: 14 residues. Germline assignment: CDR1 SNHLY and CDR2 FYNNEI. The CDR3 sequence: CASIGGIAQETQYF. The CDR3 DNA is TGTGCCAGCATCGGGGGTATCGCCCAAGAGACCCAGTACTTC.

The chain recombines TRBV19 with TRBJ2-1, with 7 bases that match TRBD1. The CDR3 is 14 residues long. CDR1 and CDR2 (germline): LNHDA, SQIVND (reference sequence). The V gene end was trimmed by 6 bases and the J gene end by 7 bases; junction bases not matched to a gene: 9. CDR3 sequence (DNA): TGTGCCAGTAGGGACGCAGGGGGAATGAATGAGCAGTTCTTC. Protein: CASRDAGGMNEQFF.

V gene TRBV5-1 combines with J gene TRBJ2-5, with 8 bases aligning to TRBD2. Trimming took 4 bases from V and 6 from J; bases not matched to a gene: 5. Germline CDR1 is SGHRS and CDR2 is YFSETQ. The CDR3 consists of 13 residues. The CDR3 sequence: CASSESGRKTQYF. The CDR3 DNA is TGCGCCAGCAGCGAAAGCGGGAGAAAGACCCAGTACTTC. The full variable domain, rest sourced from reference TRBV5-1 and TRBJ2-5, is KAGVTQTPRYLIKTRGQQVTLSCSPISGHRSVSWYQQTPGQGLQFLFEYFSETQRNKGNFPGRFSGRQFSNSRSEMNVSTLELGDSALYLCASSESGRKTQYFGPGTRLLVL.

This clonotype showed up just once. V is TRBV7-9 and J is TRBJ2-5; D might be TRBD1 (5 bases). Germline V gene sequence: CDR1 SEHNR, CDR2 FQNEAQ (reference sequence). V was clipped by 6 bases and J by 5 bases, with 13 bases between them. This CDR3 has 13 residues. The CDR3 sequence is CASRDQPGETQYF. In nucleotides, the CDR3 is TGTGCCAGCAGGGACCAACCAGGGGAGACCCAGTACTTC.

Note on this clonotype: The germline gene is not matched at one end of the junction; a read error may be the cause. The CDR3 nucleotides read TGTGCCAGCAGTAGGCGCGGTGATGGCTACACCTTC. Translation gives CASSRRGDGYTF. The chain combines TRBV19 with TRBJ1-2; D ambiguous. Germline CDR1 reads LNHDA; CDR2 reads SQIVND (reference sequence). The CDR3 totals 12 residues. Full variable domain (remainder filled in from reference TRBV19 and TRBJ1-2): DGGITQSPKYLFRKEGQNVTLSCEQNLNHDAMYWYRQDPGQGLRLIYYSQIVNDFQKGDIAEGYSVSREKKESFPLTVTSAQKNPTAFYLCASSRRGDGYTFGSGTRLTVV.

The chain uses TRBV2 and TRBJ2-5, with TRBD2 as a possible D gene (6 bases). V was trimmed by 4 bases and J by 7 bases, leaving 19 bases between them. The germline gives CDR1 SNHLY, CDR2 FYNNEI. The CDR3 contains 15 residues. The CDR3 loop is CASSGGDSSVWTQYF. CDR3 nucleotides: TGTGCCAGCAGTGGGGGGGACTCTAGCGTTTGGACCCAGTACTTC.

This clonotype was observed once. V and J are TRBV5-1 and TRBJ1-2; TRBD1 agrees at 8 bases. The CDR3 extends over 16 amino acids. CDR1 is SGHRS, CDR2 YFSETQ, per germline. V was pared by 4 bases and J by 4 bases, with 12 bases of the junction left unmatched. The CDR3 nucleotides read TGCGCCAGCAGCCCGGGGTCGACAGGGGCGCGCTATGGCTACACCTTC. It translates to CASSPGSTGARYGYTF.

This clonotype was observed a few times. This chain links TRBV24-1 with TRBJ1-2, with TRBD1 identical over 7 bases. J gave up 4 bases and V 3 bases, and 13 bases lay outside the gene matches. This CDR3 is 17 amino acids long. CDR1 is KGHDR, CDR2 SFDVKD, per germline. Written as DNA, the CDR3 is TGTGCCACCAGTGATCGGCCCCCGGACAGGCACGTCTATGGCTACACCTTC. This codes for CATSDRPPDRHVYGYTF.

This chain links TRBV5-6 with TRBJ1-2, with 7 bases aligning to TRBD1. V shed 4 bases and J 2 bases; nucleotides not matched to a gene: 8. The CDR3 has 15 residues. The germline V gene encodes CDR1 SGHDT and CDR2 YYEEEE. The CDR3: CASSAGGTANYGYTF. In nucleotides, the CDR3 is TGTGCCAGCAGCGCTGGAGGGACAGCGAACTATGGCTACACCTTC.

The chain couples TRBV29-1 to TRBJ1-1; perhaps TRBD1 as D (5 bases). Trimming pared 5 bases from V and 0 bases from J, leaving 19 bases between. Germline CDR1 SQVTM, CDR2 ANQGSEA. This CDR3 spans 16 amino acids. The CDR3 nucleotides are TGCAGCGTTAAGCGGCAGGGAAAATCCCTGAACACTGAAGCTTTCTTT. As protein: CSVKRQGKSLNTEAFF.

J is TRBJ1-1 and V is TRBV29-1; D is ambiguous. Germline V gives CDR1 SQVTM, CDR2 ANQGSEA. V dropped 1 base and J dropped 0 bases, with 9 bases sitting between them. This CDR3 is 14 amino acids long. DNA of the CDR3: TGCAGCGTTGAAGGAGAAGCAGTGAACACTGAAGCTTTCTTT. Its protein product is CSVEGEAVNTEAFF.

The chain employs TRBV3-1 and TRBJ2-5, with 10 bases that match TRBD2. This CDR3 has 17 amino acids. The V gene's germline CDR1 is LGHDT and CDR2 YNNKEL (reference sequence). Trimming took 0 bases from V and 6 from J; bases not matched to a gene: 10. The CDR3 region is CASSQDSSGRSSKTQYF. In DNA form, the CDR3 reads TGTGCCAGCAGCCAAGACTCTAGCGGGAGATCGTCAAAGACCCAGTACTTC.

The chain links TRBV24-1 to TRBJ2-3; 9 nucleotides match TRBD1. Germline loops: CDR1 KGHDR, CDR2 SFDVKD. The CDR3 spans 16 residues. The J segment lost 4 bases and the V segment lost 4 bases, leaving 8 bases of the junction unmatched. CDR3 nucleotide sequence: TGTGCCACCAGTGACCCGGGACAGGGTGATTCAGATACGCAGTATTTT. Protein sequence: CATSDPGQGDSDTQYF.

The chain recombines TRBV30 with TRBJ2-2; D remains ambiguous. The CDR3 spans 13 residues. V lost 5 bases, J lost 1 base, and 8 bases lay in between. Germline assignment: CDR1 GTSNPN and CDR2 SVGIG (reference sequence). The CDR3 DNA reads TGTGCCTGGCAGGAAGGGAACACCGGGGAGCTGTTTTTT. This codes for CAWQEGNTGELFF.

This chain uses TRBV6-2 or TRBV6-3 with TRBJ2-5, with TRBD2 identical over 12 bases. Germline V gives CDR1 MNHEY, CDR2 SVGEGT. This CDR3 is 17 amino acids long. V lost 6 bases, J lost 2 bases, and 10 bases stayed unmatched. CDR3 nucleotide sequence: TGTGCCAGCAGAACCCAACTAGCGGGGGGACGGCAAGAGACCCAGTACTTC. Translated: CASRTQLAGGRQETQYF.

This clonotype occurred once. The J gene is TRBJ1-6, the V gene TRBV13, with D hard to call. The CDR3 totals 16 residues. CDR1 and CDR2 (germline): PRHDT, FYEKMQ (reference sequence). V lost 4 bases to trimming and J lost 8 bases, with 18 bases between them. The DNA of the CDR3 is TGTGCCAGCAGCTCCCGTAGGTTTCCCGTAGATTCACCCCTCCACTTT. Protein: CASSSRRFPVDSPLHF.

V usage is TRBV7-9 and J usage is TRBJ2-4; 7 bases match TRBD1. The V and J ends lost 0 bases and 1 base, in that order; junction bases with no gene match: 3. The CDR3 is 16 residues long. The V gene's germline CDR1 is SEHNR and CDR2 FQNEAQ (reference sequence). CDR3 protein: CASSLALGQAKNIQYF. CDR3 DNA sequence: TGTGCCAGCAGCTTAGCACTGGGACAGGCCAAAAACATTCAGTACTTC.

V gene TRBV6-1 combines with J gene TRBJ2-2; 8 bases are shared with TRBD1. The trim removed 6 bases at V and 2 bases at J, leaving 5 bases unmatched. The CDR3 loop spans 15 amino acids. CDR1 is MNHNS and CDR2 is SASEGT in the germline V gene. This chain's CDR3 is CASRRTGTNTGELFF. DNA of the CDR3: TGTGCCAGCAGAAGGACAGGGACTAACACCGGGGAGCTGTTTTTT.

This clonotype was seen more than once but under ten times. CDR3 sequence: CASSAGQGILQYF. The DNA of the CDR3 is TGTGCCAGCAGCGCCGGACAGGGGATTCTTCAGTACTTC. The chain is built from TRBV7-9 and TRBJ2-4; 9 bases line up with TRBD1. Germline CDR1 SEHNR, CDR2 FQNEAQ (reference sequence). The CDR3 spans 13 residues. The trim removed 5 bases at V and 11 bases at J, leaving 7 bases unmatched. Using reference TRBV7-9 and TRBJ2-4 for the parts outside the CDR3, the full variable domain is DTGVSQNPRHKITKRGQNVTFRCDPISEHNRLYWYRQTLGQGPEFLTYFQNEAQLEKSRLLSDRFSAERPKGSFSTLEIQRTEQGDSAMYLCASSAGQGILQYFGAGTRLSVL.

The CDR3 nucleotides read TGTGCCAGCAGCGTTGGGGCCGGGACAGGGGGCAGCTATGGCTACACCTTC. Amino acid sequence: CASSVGAGTGGSYGYTF. The J gene is TRBJ1-2, the V gene TRBV9; the match to TRBD1 covers 12 bases. Germline lookup yields CDR1 SGDLS and CDR2 YYNGEE. The CDR3 has 17 amino acids. V was clipped by 2 bases and J by 4 bases; unmatched bases: 9.

V is TRBV10-3 and J is TRBJ2-5, with a tentative D call TRBD2 (5 bases). The CDR3 totals 14 residues. Germline CDR1 ENHRY, CDR2 SYGVKD. V gave up 6 bases and J gave up 2 bases, with 13 bases separating them. CDR3 DNA: TGTGCCATCAGCCTTAGTAGCGTACAAGAGACCCAGTACTTC. Translated, it gives CAISLSSVQETQYF.